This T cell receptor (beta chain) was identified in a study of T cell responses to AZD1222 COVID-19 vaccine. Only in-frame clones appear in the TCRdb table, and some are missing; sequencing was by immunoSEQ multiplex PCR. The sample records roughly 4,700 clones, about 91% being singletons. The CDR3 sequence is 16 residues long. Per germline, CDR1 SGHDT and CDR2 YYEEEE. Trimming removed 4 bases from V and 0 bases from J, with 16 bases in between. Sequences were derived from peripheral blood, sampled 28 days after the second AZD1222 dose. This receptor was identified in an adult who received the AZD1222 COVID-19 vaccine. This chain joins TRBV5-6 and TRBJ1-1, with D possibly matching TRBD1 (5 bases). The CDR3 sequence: CASSSGVGGMNTEAFF. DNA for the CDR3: TGTGCCAGCAGCAGTGGGGTTGGGGGAATGAACACTGAAGCTTTCTTT.